These 10 T cell receptor beta chains were sequenced from one sample in a study of CD8 T cells in ankylosing spondylitis. One entry per CDR3 protein results from TCRdb running MiXCR on the 5' RACE reads. The sample lists under 150,000 distinct CDR3 sequences, 7% to 10% occurring once. The sequencing input was blood, either unsorted or a sorted T cell fraction (not recorded which). These receptors all come from a male donor with ankylosing spondylitis or in good health (not recorded which).

This clonotype was seen a few times. V gene TRBV28 combines with J gene TRBJ2-3, with D perhaps matching TRBD1 or TRBD2 (5 bases each). Germline V gene data show CDR1 as MDHEN and CDR2 as SYDVKM. CDR3 length equals 14 residues. V was trimmed by 6 bases and J by 3 bases, leaving 13 bases between them. CDR3 region: CASRGTLGTDTQYF. The CDR3 DNA sequence: TGTGCCAGCAGGGGGACCTTAGGGACAGATACGCAGTATTTT.

In its sample, this clonotype was seen many times. This sequence joins TRBV5-1 and TRBJ1-1, with D perhaps TRBD1 (5 bases). The length of the CDR3 is 14 residues. The germline V gene encodes CDR1 SGHRS and CDR2 YFSETQ. Trimming cost V 3 bases and J 4 bases, with 13 bases left between them. The CDR3 protein is CASSWGSQSTEAFF. CDR3 coding DNA: TGCGCCAGCAGCTGGGGGTCTCAGAGCACTGAAGCTTTCTTT.

This clonotype appeared many times. The V call is TRBV12-3 or TRBV12-4, the J call TRBJ1-5, with 7 bases matching TRBD1. CDR3 length: 14 residues. V lost 5 bases, J lost 4 bases, and 5 bases stayed unmatched. CDR3 nucleotide sequence: TGTGCCAGCAGTCAACAGGGGCAGAATCAGCCCCAGCATTTT. It yields the protein CASSQQGQNQPQHF.

This clonotype was observed a few times. This chain connects TRBV4-3 to TRBJ2-2; D might be TRBD1 (6 bases). Trimming pared 3 bases from V and 4 bases from J, leaving 15 bases between. This CDR3 region has 16 residues. Per germline, CDR1 LGHNA and CDR2 YSLEER. The CDR3 is CASSQKWTASTGELFF. DNA for the CDR3: TGCGCCAGCAGCCAGAAATGGACAGCCAGCACCGGGGAGCTGTTTTTT.

CDR3 in DNA: TGCAGTGCTCGAAGGGACTCAGATACGCAGTATTTT. This codes for CSARRDSDTQYF. This rearrangement joins TRBV20-1 to TRBJ2-3; the D gene is possibly TRBD2 (6 bases). Germline V gene lookup returns CDR1 DFQATT and CDR2 SNEGSKA (reference sequence). This CDR3 is 12 amino acids long. Trimming cost V 5 bases and J 4 bases, with 10 bases left between them.

CDR3 sequence (DNA): TGTGCCAGCAGGAGGGAGGTGTCTAGCGGGATGTCCTACAATGAGCAGTTCTTC. Protein: CASRREVSSGMSYNEQFF. This chain joins TRBV5-5 and TRBJ2-1; 9 positions match TRBD2. Germline lookup yields CDR1 SGHKS and CDR2 YYEKEE (reference sequence). This CDR3 region has 18 residues. Trimming at V came to 5 bases and at J to 1 base, leaving 13 bases not matched to a gene.

V and J are TRBV7-6 and TRBJ2-5; no reliable D call. V lost 6 bases to trimming and J lost 0 bases, with 11 bases between them. The CDR3 has 14 amino acids. Looked up from germline, CDR1 is SGHVS and CDR2 is FNYEAQ. CDR3: CASRPKPYQETQYF. The CDR3 bases are TGTGCCAGCAGGCCAAAACCGTACCAAGAGACCCAGTACTTC.

This clonotype was recorded many times. This chain joins TRBV7-2 and TRBJ2-1, with a weak D call TRBD2 (6 bases). Looked up from germline, CDR1 is SGHTA and CDR2 is FQGNSA. CDR3 length: 15 amino acids. Between the trimmed V and J ends, which lost 1 base and 4 bases, there was a span of 11 bases. The chain's CDR3 is CASSLVADKYNEQFF. The CDR3 bases are TGTGCCAGCAGCTTAGTAGCGGACAAATACAATGAGCAGTTCTTC. The full variable domain, with the rest looked up from reference TRBV7-2 and TRBJ2-1, is GAGVSQSPSNKVTEKGKDVELRCDPISGHTALYWYRQSLGQGLEFLIYFQGNSAPDKSGLPSDRFSAERTGGSVSTLTIQRTQQEDSAVYLCASSLVADKYNEQFFGPGTRLTVL.

This clonotype was counted many times. The chain joins TRBV5-5 to TRBJ2-7, with 7 bases matching TRBD2. The CDR3 contains 16 residues. The germline V gene encodes CDR1 SGHKS and CDR2 YYEKEE (reference sequence). V was clipped by 4 bases and J by 0 bases; unmatched bases: 10. The CDR3 reads CASSIGAGLLSYEQYF. DNA for the CDR3: TGTGCCAGCAGCATTGGGGCGGGACTACTCTCCTACGAGCAGTACTTC.

This clonotype has only a few counts. This chain uses TRBV7-3 with TRBJ2-1; 14 nucleotides agree with TRBD2. The CDR3 is 15 residues long. Germline V lookup: CDR1 SGHTA, CDR2 FQGTGA. After removal of 5 bases from V and 10 bases from J, the junction contained 7 bases not matched to a gene. The CDR3 spells CASSLGLAGVGEQFF. CDR3 DNA: TGTGCCAGCAGCCTGGGACTAGCGGGAGTCGGGGAGCAGTTCTTC.